This TCR beta chain comes out of a study of shared clonotypes between healthy human individuals. Findings of the study overall: Among donors, sharing of clonotypes was expected to be affected by sequencing depth.

This clone was observed once. Its antigen is not known. A read error is possible here, since a much larger clone lies one base away. Germline V gene lookup returns CDR1 SQVTM and CDR2 ANQGSEA. The CDR3 runs 11 residues. Trimming stripped 3 bases from V and 1 base from J, with 3 bases between. Only Caucasian adults living in Nashville, Tennessee served as donors. The assay was immunoSEQ multiplex PCR, and TCRdb's table has in-frame clones only and misses some. Among 1 million to 1.2 million clones listed, 70% to 80% were seen once. Sequencing input: memory CD4+ T cells from PBMCs. Subset denoted: CD45RA-negative fraction. The receptor comes from a man aged 18 to 29 in good health. Some clones in this sample may be carry-over from other donors' samples. The chain carries TRBV29-1 and TRBJ1-1; D gene ambiguous. CDR3 in amino acids: CSVDWNTEAFF. The CDR3 region has the DNA TGCAGCGTTGACTGGAACACTGAAGCTTTCTTT. The full variable domain, in which reference TRBV29-1 and TRBJ1-1 provide the parts outside the CDR3, is SAVISQKPSRDICQRGTSLTIQCQVDSQVTMMFWYRQQPGQSLTLIATANQGSEATYESGFVIDKFPISRPNLTFSTLTVSNMSPEDSSIYLCSVDWNTEAFFGQGTRLTVV.